This record concerns one T cell receptor beta chain sequence. Its antigen is as yet unknown. Germline V gene lookup returns CDR1 SGHDT and CDR2 YYEEEE. This CDR3 is 16 amino acids long. V was pared by 4 bases and J by 0 bases, with 17 bases between. This sample was taken from a study of CD8 T cells in Susac syndrome. Notes on the study in general: A relatively small number of individuals underwent TCR sequencing and HLA analysis.

A quantity of about 0.5 to 1 ug RNA underwent reverse transcription using random hexamers. An immunoSEQ multiplex PCR amplified TCR beta CDR3 over 54 Vbeta and 13 Jbeta. TCRdb re-analysed the immunoSEQ multiplex PCR reads in MiXCR, keeping a single row per CDR3 protein. This repertoire shows approximately 160,000 distinct CDR3 sequences, 90% to 96% found once; its top ten account for 0.12%. TEMRA cells were enriched by FACS, and CD4+ and CD8+ T cells were negatively isolated. This clonotype was sampled from a human donor with Susac syndrome. What was sequenced was CD4+ T cells from PBMCs. The chain joins TRBV5-6 to TRBJ2-7, with D possibly being TRBD1 (6 bases). CDR3 protein: CASSLWLDRSSYEQYF. CDR3 sequence (DNA): TGTGCCAGCAGCCTATGGTTAGACAGGAGCTCCTACGAGCAGTACTTC.